These 18 T cell receptor beta chains came from one sample sequenced in a study of identical twins (dated by TCRdb to the mid-2010s). Libraries were prepared through 5' RACE. Sequencing used an Illumina HiSeq 2000. TCRdb ran its own pipeline on the public reads, namely fastp trimming at Q25 and MiXCR clone calling, and kept in-frame beta chains. Each CDR3 protein appears once, grouped with its most common genes and DNA. The sample profile shows under 800,000 distinct CDR3 sequences; around 20% of them were found once. 4.3% of the sample is taken by the ten largest. This sample was shared with a second study, whose subject was T cells expressing NK-cell markers.

The sequenced sample consisted of PBMCs. The receptors shown here come from a woman aged 18-30 years in good health.

This clonotype was detected many times. The CDR3 protein is CASSLHRLAGVVEQFF. The CDR3 nucleotides read TGCGCCAGCAGCTTACATCGACTAGCGGGAGTTGTGGAGCAGTTCTTC. This chain connects TRBV5-1 to TRBJ2-1, with 12 bases fitting TRBD2. Germline CDR1 SGHRS, CDR2 YFSETQ. The CDR3 has 16 residues. With 2 bases clipped from V and 10 bases from J, the junction kept 10 bases outside the gene matches.

In its sample, this clonotype was seen a few times. The chain uses TRBV12-3 or TRBV12-4 and TRBJ1-1, with D possibly TRBD1 on 5 matching bases. The CDR3 sequence is 12 residues long. Deletions cut 7 bases from V and 6 bases from J, with 12 bases between. CDR3 loop: CASTLARAEAFF. CDR3 bases: TGTGCCAGCACCTTAGCCAGGGCTGAAGCTTTCTTT.

This clonotype showed up just a few times. The chain carries TRBV10-3 and TRBJ1-1, with a weak D call TRBD1 (6 bases). Trimming shortened V by 4 bases and J by 1 base, and 16 bases separated the two germline ends. This CDR3 has 16 amino acids. Germline V gene data show CDR1 as ENHRY and CDR2 as SYGVKD. The CDR3 region has the DNA TGTGCCATCAGTGCGAGTTCTACAGGGTGGAACACTGAAGCTTTCTTT. Encoded protein: CAISASSTGWNTEAFF.

This clonotype was recorded many times. J is TRBJ2-7 and V is TRBV20-1; D not resolved. Germline V gives CDR1 DFQATT, CDR2 SNEGSKA (reference sequence). The CDR3 runs to 16 residues. V was trimmed by 0 bases and J by 0 bases, leaving 15 bases between them. The DNA of the CDR3 is TGCAGTGCTAGAGATCTTGGCTACCCTCCCTCCTACGAGCAGTACTTC. Translation: CSARDLGYPPSYEQYF.

This clonotype showed up just a few times. The junction differs from germline at one of its ends, possibly a read error. The V call is TRBV19, the J call TRBJ1-2; 7 bases line up with TRBD1. From germline, CDR1 is LNHDA and CDR2 SQIVND (reference sequence). The CDR3 spans 11 residues. The DNA for the CDR3 is TGTGCCAGTAGTACCCCGGGACAGAGGGCCTTC. It translates to CASSTPGQRAF.

The chain uses TRBV6-1 and TRBJ2-5; the match to TRBD2 covers 7 bases. V trimming: 6 bases; J trimming: 2 bases; junction bases outside the gene matches: 9. The germline gives CDR1 MNHNS, CDR2 SASEGT. The CDR3 sequence is 15 residues long. The CDR3 here is CASSASGANQETQYF. CDR3 nucleotide sequence: TGTGCCAGCAGCGCCAGCGGGGCGAATCAAGAGACCCAGTACTTC.

V gene TRBV25-1 combines with J gene TRBJ1-1; D gene uncertain. V was cut by 7 bases and J by 0 bases, with 6 bases left in between. Germline CDR1 reads MGHDK; CDR2 reads SYGVNS. The CDR3 runs to 12 residues. The CDR3 protein is CASTHMNTEAFF. As DNA, the CDR3 is TGTGCCAGCACTCATATGAACACTGAAGCTTTCTTT.

This clonotype was counted only a few times. The genes are TRBV10-3 and TRBJ2-1, with 11 bases identical to TRBD2. There are 19 residues in the CDR3. Germline CDR1 reads ENHRY; CDR2 reads SYGVKD. J lost 0 bases, V lost 8 bases, and 15 bases had no gene match. In nucleotides, the CDR3 is TGTGCCATCGCCCCCGGAACTAGCGGGAGCGATAGCTCCTACAATGAGCAGTTCTTC. This encodes CAIAPGTSGSDSSYNEQFF.

This clonotype was counted between two and nine times. A much larger clone differs from this one at a single base, so this may be a read error. This rearrangement joins TRBV12-3 or TRBV12-4 to TRBJ2-5, with D uncertain. Deletions cut 8 bases from V and 6 bases from J, with 13 bases between. CDR3 length: 12 residues. The CDR3 sequence: CASSWGQKTQYF. In DNA, the CDR3 is TGTGCCAGCTCGTGGGGTCAAAAGACCCAGTACTTC.

The CDR3 coding sequence is TGTGCCAGCAGTTTGGGGACAGGGTGGACTGAAGCTTTCTTT. Translation: CASSLGTGWTEAFF. The chain combines TRBV12-3 or TRBV12-4 with TRBJ1-1; 9 bases are shared with TRBD1. Trimming took 3 bases from V and 5 from J; bases not matched to a gene: 4. The CDR3 contains 14 residues.

In the case of this clonotype: A junction end diverges from the germline sequence, so it may reflect a read error. The J gene is TRBJ2-5, the V gene TRBV20-1, with unresolved D. The V gene's germline CDR1 is DFQATT and CDR2 SNEGSKA (reference sequence). The CDR3 extends over 9 amino acids. In DNA, the CDR3 is TGCACTACAATGGGTCCTCCGAACTTC. As protein: CTTMGPPNF.

This clonotype was counted only a few times. This chain links TRBV7-2 with TRBJ2-3; D is ambiguous. The CDR3 is 11 residues long. Germline values: CDR1 SGHTA, CDR2 FQGNSA. V lost 5 bases and J lost 7, with 7 bases in between. As DNA, the CDR3 is TGTGCCAGCAGCCCGCCTAATACGCAGTATTTT. As protein: CASSPPNTQYF.

This clonotype was found a few times. The V and J genes are TRBV12-3 or TRBV12-4 and TRBJ2-3, with D possibly matching TRBD1 (6 bases). The CDR3 runs to 17 residues. Between the trimmed V and J ends, which lost 5 bases and 0 bases, there was a span of 18 bases. In nucleotides, the CDR3 is TGTGCCAGCAGTACCCTGACAGGATCGACTAGCACAGATACGCAGTATTTT. Protein sequence: CASSTLTGSTSTDTQYF.

This clonotype was picked up a small number of times. The chain links TRBV29-1 to TRBJ1-2; TRBD1 agrees at 8 bases. Germline V gives CDR1 SQVTM, CDR2 ANQGSEA. The trim removed 4 bases at V and 6 bases at J, leaving 16 bases unmatched. CDR3 size: 16 residues. The CDR3 sequence: CSVGGRAGGEGNGYTF. The CDR3, as DNA: TGCAGCGTTGGAGGGAGGGCAGGGGGCGAAGGAAATGGCTACACCTTC.

V and J are TRBV6-6 and TRBJ1-2, with 9 bases matching TRBD1. Germline V gives CDR1 MNHNY, CDR2 SVGAGI (reference sequence). The CDR3 is made up of 13 amino acids. V lost 8 bases, J lost 5 bases, and 6 bases stayed unmatched. The CDR3 loop reads CASGTGSNYGYTF. The CDR3 DNA sequence: TGTGCCAGCGGGACAGGGTCGAATTATGGCTACACCTTC.

This clonotype was detected only a few times. V usage is TRBV5-6 and J usage is TRBJ2-7; 9 bases match TRBD1. Trimming at V came to 4 bases and at J to 4 bases, leaving 12 bases not matched to a gene. Germline values: CDR1 SGHDT, CDR2 YYEEEE. The CDR3 runs to 16 residues. The CDR3 DNA sequence: TGTGCCAGCAGCCCGGAGGGGACAGGGAAAGTGTACGAGCAGTACTTC. Translation: CASSPEGTGKVYEQYF.

The chain couples TRBV10-1 to TRBJ1-6, with D maybe TRBD1 (6 bases). Germline CDR1 reads WNHNN; CDR2 reads SYGVQD (reference sequence). The CDR3 is 15 residues long. Trimming stripped 0 bases from V and 7 bases from J, with 10 bases between. CDR3 nucleotide sequence: TGCGCCAGCAGTGAGTCAGGGGGTAGGAATTCACCCCTCCACTTT. Protein sequence: CASSESGGRNSPLHF.

This clonotype was recorded a few times. The chain recombines TRBV20-1 with TRBJ2-7, with unresolved D. The CDR3 length is 13 residues. Trimming took 5 bases from V and 3 from J, leaving 14 bases between them. CDR1 DFQATT and CDR2 SNEGSKA come from the germline V gene (reference sequence). CDR3 coding DNA: TGCAGTGCTGCGTCCCAGGAGCACTACGAGCAGTACTTC. This translates into CSAASQEHYEQYF.